Described below is a single T cell receptor beta chain sequence and its context. The sample originates from a study of blood T cell repertoires in COVID-19. The V gene lost 0 bases and the J gene lost 2 bases, with 14 bases spanning the gap. In germline, CDR1 is SGDLS, CDR2 YYNGEE. This CDR3 has 17 amino acids. The method was immunoSEQ multiplex PCR; TCRdb's version includes in-frame clones alone and lacks a portion of them. Of approximately 210,000 clones listed, about 90% are singletons. This receptor was identified in a man younger than 30 with active or convalescent COVID-19. Sequencing was performed on peripheral blood. The chain joins TRBV9 to TRBJ2-2; D perhaps matches TRBD2 (5 bases). The CDR3, as DNA: TGTGCCAGCAGCGTAGGTCAAATGAGCGGAAACACCGGGGAGCTGTTTTTT. This encodes CASSVGQMSGNTGELFF.